The 32 T cell receptor beta chains in this list originate from one sample, sequenced in a study of OX40 agonist ivuxolimab in advanced cancers. TCRdb keeps only in-frame clones here, not all; method: immunoSEQ multiplex PCR. Of over 50,000 clones in the sample, 75% to 90% were seen once. The source material was CD4+ or CD8+ T cells sorted from blood, sampled in a trial of the OX40 agonist ivuxolimab. These receptors originate from an adult with an advanced solid tumor such as melanoma, head and neck, liver or kidney cancer.

V and J are TRBV5-4 and TRBJ1-5; 8 bases map to TRBD1. CDR3 size: 15 residues. V lost 4 bases and J lost 0; bases outside the gene matches: 3. Germline assignment: CDR1 SGHNT and CDR2 YYREEE (reference sequence). CDR3 amino acids: CASSLTGDSNQPQHF. The CDR3 nucleotides read TGTGCCAGCAGCCTGACAGGGGATAGCAATCAGCCCCAGCATTTT.

J is TRBJ1-1 and V is TRBV7-9; unclear D gene. The V gene's germline CDR1 is SEHNR and CDR2 FQNEAQ (reference sequence). This CDR3 is 14 amino acids long. Deletions cut 8 bases from V and 3 bases from J, with 16 bases between. CDR3 sequence: CASARVNADTEAFF. CDR3 nucleotide sequence: TGTGCCAGCGCCCGGGTCAACGCGGACACTGAAGCTTTCTTT.

This chain joins TRBV6-1 and TRBJ2-5, with 7 nucleotides matching TRBD1. This CDR3 is 13 amino acids long. With 7 bases clipped from V and 2 bases from J, the junction kept 4 bases outside the gene matches. Germline CDR1 and CDR2: MNHNS and SASEGT. The CDR3 here is CASTQGVQETQYF. In DNA form, the CDR3 reads TGTGCCAGCACTCAGGGGGTTCAAGAGACCCAGTACTTC.

The gene calls are TRBV5-5 and TRBJ1-1; TRBD1 aligns across 7 bases. V trimming: 5 bases; J trimming: 4 bases; junction bases outside the gene matches: 8. CDR1 and CDR2 (germline): SGHKS, YYEKEE (reference sequence). There are 14 residues in the CDR3. DNA of the CDR3: TGTGCCAGCAGAGCCGGGACAGTGGGCACTGAAGCTTTCTTT. Translating it yields CASRAGTVGTEAFF.

The V call is TRBV6-5, the J call TRBJ1-4, with D possibly matching TRBD1 (5 bases). Germline-derived CDR1 and CDR2 are MNHEY and SVGAGI. This CDR3 is built from 14 residues. Trimming shortened V by 6 bases and J by 6 bases, and 14 bases separated the two germline ends. The CDR3 loop reads CASRRGFRDEKLFF. The CDR3 nucleotides read TGTGCCAGCAGACGGGGGTTTAGGGATGAAAAACTGTTTTTT.

This sequence joins TRBV29-1 and TRBJ1-1, with D maybe TRBD1 (6 bases). V gave up 5 bases and J gave up 3 bases, with 13 bases separating them. The germline V gene encodes CDR1 SQVTM and CDR2 ANQGSEA. The CDR3 is made up of 13 amino acids. This CDR3 is CSVTTNRDTEAFF. In DNA form, the CDR3 reads TGCAGCGTTACCACCAACAGGGACACTGAAGCTTTCTTT.

This chain joins TRBV30 and TRBJ1-1; D perhaps matches TRBD1 (5 bases). V gave up 3 bases and J gave up 4 bases, with 18 bases separating them. Germline values: CDR1 GTSNPN, CDR2 SVGIG (reference sequence). There are 15 residues in the CDR3. The CDR3 region is CAWRARQGGGTEAFF. As DNA, the CDR3 is TGTGCCTGGAGGGCACGGCAGGGAGGAGGCACTGAAGCTTTCTTT.

The rearrangement links TRBV10-3 to TRBJ2-2; D possibly corresponds to TRBD2 (5 bases). This CDR3 has 15 residues. The ends were cut back, 3 bases at V and 4 bases at J, with 12 bases in the middle. The germline V gene has CDR1 ENHRY and CDR2 SYGVKD. CDR3 sequence (DNA): TGTGCCATCAGTGAAGCTTTAGCGACCACCGGGGAGCTGTTTTTT. Its protein is CAISEALATTGELFF.

The chain employs TRBV5-1 and TRBJ1-1, with 7 bases that match TRBD1. Losses at the gene ends were 7 bases for V and 0 bases for J; bases not matched to a gene: 6. CDR1 and CDR2 from the germline V gene are SGHRS and YFSETQ. The CDR3 contains 14 residues. The CDR3 region has the DNA TGCGCCAGCCGCATACAGGGGTTGAACACTGAAGCTTTCTTT. This codes for CASRIQGLNTEAFF.

V and J are TRBV7-2 and TRBJ2-1; D is ambiguous. V shed 4 bases and J shed 5 bases, with 9 bases lying between them. Per germline, CDR1 SGHTA and CDR2 FQGNSA. This CDR3 contains 13 residues. CDR3 bases: TGTGCCAGCAGCTCTGATAGACACAATGAGCAGTTCTTC. Translation: CASSSDRHNEQFF. Full variable domain (rest looked up from reference TRBV7-2 and TRBJ2-1): GAGVSQSPSNKVTEKGKDVELRCDPISGHTALYWYRQSLGQGLEFLIYFQGNSAPDKSGLPSDRFSAERTGGSVSTLTIQRTQQEDSAVYLCASSSDRHNEQFFGPGTRLTVL.

The chain has TRBV6-5 and TRBJ1-5; weak D call: TRBD1 (5 bases). The CDR3 is 16 amino acids. Looked up from germline, CDR1 is MNHEY and CDR2 is SVGAGI. Trimming shortened V by 2 bases and J by 7 bases, and 18 bases separated the two germline ends. CDR3 nucleotides: TGTGCCAGCAGTTACGGATCTGGGGCTACCGGGCAGCCCCAGCATTTT. It translates to CASSYGSGATGQPQHF.

The chain links TRBV5-1 to TRBJ2-3; 12 bases agree with TRBD1. The CDR3 runs to 14 residues. The germline V gene encodes CDR1 SGHRS and CDR2 YFSETQ. V shed 3 bases and J 6 bases; nucleotides not matched to a gene: 2. The CDR3 DNA is TGCGCCAGCAGCTGGGGGACAGGGGGCGATACGCAGTATTTT. Amino acid sequence: CASSWGTGGDTQYF.

The genes are TRBV21-1 and TRBJ1-2; no DNA check was done on the table's D call, TRBD1. TRBV21-1 is tagged as a pseudogene. This CDR3 is 14 amino acids long. CDR3 protein: CASSTQGGVYGYTF. The CDR3 DNA is TGTGCCAGCAGCACACAGGGGGGGGTCTATGGCTACACCTTC.

The chain carries TRBV15 and TRBJ2-1; 7 nucleotides agree with TRBD2. The CDR3 is 16 residues long. V shed 0 bases and J 1 base; nucleotides not matched to a gene: 3. CDR1 is LNHNV, CDR2 YYDKDF, per germline (reference sequence). CDR3 DNA sequence: TGTGCCACCAGCAGAGACTCTAGCGGATCCTACAATGAGCAGTTCTTC. This translates into CATSRDSSGSYNEQFF.

The V gene is TRBV29-1, the J gene TRBJ1-2; 8 nucleotides match TRBD1. There are 11 residues in the CDR3. The germline CDR1 and CDR2 sequences are SQVTM and ANQGSEA. J gave up 7 bases and V 7 bases, and 5 bases lay outside the gene matches. For the CDR3, the DNA is TGCAGCGGCACCCAGGGGGCTGGCTACACCTTC. It is translated as CSGTQGAGYTF.

The V and J genes are TRBV4-1 and TRBJ2-2; tentatively, D is TRBD1 (5 bases). Germline CDR1 is MGHRA and CDR2 is YSYEKL. The ends were cut back, 1 base at V and 5 bases at J, with 17 bases in the middle. CDR3 size: 17 residues. CDR3 in DNA: TGCGCCAGCAGCCAAGTTACAGGTGCCTACCCAACCGGGGAGCTGTTTTTT. Protein: CASSQVTGAYPTGELFF.

J is TRBJ2-1 and V is TRBV2, with D possibly called TRBD1 or TRBD2 (6 bases each). This CDR3 spans 15 amino acids. Germline CDR1 reads SNHLY; CDR2 reads FYNNEI. Trimming stripped 6 bases from V and 0 bases from J, with 12 bases between. Here the CDR3 DNA reads TGTGCCAGCAGCGGGGGCGCCAGCTCCTACAATGAGCAGTTCTTC. This sequence encodes CASSGGASSYNEQFF. Filled out from reference TRBV2 and TRBJ2-1, the complete variable domain reads EPEVTQTPSHQVTQMGQEVILRCVPISNHLYFYWYRQILGQKVEFLVSFYNNEISEKSEIFDDQFSVERPDGSNFTLKIRSTKLEDSAMYFCASSGGASSYNEQFFGPGTRLTVL.

CDR3 bases: TGTGCCACCAGCAGAGAGGCGAGTAACTATGGCTACACCTTC. Its translation: CATSREASNYGYTF. This chain joins TRBV15 and TRBJ1-2, with D unclear. The V end was cut by 0 bases, the J end by 1 base, with 6 bases between. The CDR3 length is 14 residues. Germline loops: CDR1 LNHNV, CDR2 YYDKDF (reference sequence). Supplemented by reference TRBV15 and TRBJ1-2, the full variable domain reads DAMVIQNPRYQVTQFGKPVTLSCSQTLNHNVMYWYQQKSSQAPKLLFHYYDKDFNNEADTPDNFQSRRPNTSFCFLDIRSPGLGDTAMYLCATSREASNYGYTFGSGTRLTVV.

The rearrangement links TRBV5-1 to TRBJ1-1; unclear D gene. Trimming took 2 bases from V and 0 from J, leaving 8 bases between them. The V gene's germline CDR1 is SGHRS and CDR2 YFSETQ. This CDR3 comprises 14 residues. For the CDR3, the DNA is TGCGCCAGCAGCTTTAGTGGCGTGAACACTGAAGCTTTCTTT. It yields the protein CASSFSGVNTEAFF.

CDR3 DNA sequence: TGTGCCATCAGTGAACTTGGTGGACAGGGACCTGGAAACACCATATATTTT. This encodes CAISELGGQGPGNTIYF. The chain has TRBV10-3 and TRBJ1-3; 8 positions agree with TRBD1. The trim removed 3 bases at V and 2 bases at J, leaving 9 bases unmatched. Looked up from germline, CDR1 is ENHRY and CDR2 is SYGVKD. The CDR3 consists of 17 residues.

The chain is built from TRBV7-9 and TRBJ1-2; 8 positions agree with TRBD1. The CDR3 sequence is 13 residues long. With V trimmed by 1 base and J by 6 bases, 1 base remained unmatched. Germline V lookup: CDR1 SEHNR, CDR2 FQNEAQ (reference sequence). CDR3 in amino acids: CASSLGTGNGYTF. The CDR3, as DNA: TGTGCCAGCAGCTTAGGGACAGGGAATGGCTACACCTTC.

This chain uses TRBV25-1 with TRBJ1-2; unclear D gene. The germline V gene encodes CDR1 MGHDK and CDR2 SYGVNS. The ends were cut back, 8 bases at V and 4 bases at J, with 11 bases in the middle. The CDR3 runs 12 residues. The CDR3 DNA reads TGTGCCAGCTCGGCAGTTAGCTATGGCTACACCTTC. Translation: CASSAVSYGYTF.

The genes are TRBV11-2 and TRBJ1-6, with 7 bases aligning to TRBD1. CDR3 size: 16 residues. V shed 1 base and J 6 bases; nucleotides not matched to a gene: 6. CDR1 is SGHAT and CDR2 is FQNNGV in the germline V gene. As DNA, the CDR3 is TGTGCCAGCAGCTTAGGCTGGACAGGTCCTAATTCACCCCTCCACTTT. Translating gives CASSLGWTGPNSPLHF.

This chain connects TRBV19 to TRBJ2-4; D may be TRBD1 (5 bases). CDR3 size: 20 residues. V gave up 0 bases and J gave up 0 bases, with 21 bases separating them. Germline V lookup: CDR1 LNHDA, CDR2 SQIVND (reference sequence). This chain's CDR3 is CASSIDGARRADLAKNIQYF. CDR3 coding DNA: TGTGCCAGTAGTATAGATGGGGCAAGACGGGCAGACCTAGCCAAAAACATTCAGTACTTC.

V gene TRBV2 combines with J gene TRBJ2-5; the D is unclear. V was trimmed by 7 bases and J by 5 bases, leaving 8 bases between them. The germline V gene encodes CDR1 SNHLY and CDR2 FYNNEI. This CDR3 is built from 11 residues. The CDR3 loop is CASTTWETQYF. Written as DNA, the CDR3 is TGTGCCAGCACGACCTGGGAGACCCAGTACTTC.

This sequence joins TRBV10-3 and TRBJ1-2, with D hard to call. V lost 0 bases and J 3 bases, leaving 14 bases between the germline ends. Germline V gene sequence: CDR1 ENHRY, CDR2 SYGVKD. The length of the CDR3 is 16 residues. The CDR3 DNA reads as TGTGCCATCAGTGAGTCGACGACTGGCCTCGACTATGGCTACACCTTC. Translation gives CAISESTTGLDYGYTF.

The chain links TRBV5-8 to TRBJ2-1; D call uncertain. Trimming cost V 5 bases and J 0 bases, with 15 bases left between them. CDR1 and CDR2 (germline): SGHTS, YDEGEE. This CDR3 has 16 residues. CDR3 sequence reads: CASRRSGLSSYNEQFF. CDR3 coding DNA: TGTGCCAGCAGGAGATCAGGCTTGAGCTCCTACAATGAGCAGTTCTTC.

The CDR3 is CASSLGKGPTEAFF. The CDR3 DNA is TGTGCCAGCAGTCTGGGAAAAGGACCCACTGAAGCTTTCTTT. The V gene is TRBV7-3, the J gene TRBJ1-1; D remains ambiguous. Germline CDR1 reads SGHTA; CDR2 reads FQGTGA. The CDR3 covers 14 residues. Trimming removed 6 bases from V and 4 bases from J, with 15 bases in between.

The chain employs TRBV2 and TRBJ2-3; 9 nucleotides agree with TRBD2. The CDR3 has 18 amino acids. V shed 3 bases and J 2 bases; nucleotides not matched to a gene: 12. The germline CDR1 and CDR2 sequences are SNHLY and FYNNEI. CDR3 in DNA: TGTGCCAGCAGTGACTTTAGACTAGCGGATAATTACACAGATACGCAGTATTTT. Translated, it gives CASSDFRLADNYTDTQYF.

This clone appeared a single time. The J gene is TRBJ2-7, the V gene TRBV28; D may match TRBD1 or TRBD2 (5 bases each). From germline, CDR1 is MDHEN and CDR2 SYDVKM. This CDR3 has 12 amino acids. The V and J ends lost 7 bases and 5 bases respectively, with 12 bases between them. This chain's CDR3 is CASKWGPNEQYF. CDR3 DNA sequence: TGTGCCAGCAAGTGGGGACCGAACGAGCAGTACTTC.

The J gene is TRBJ2-6, the V gene TRBV19; perhaps D is TRBD1 or TRBD2 (6 bases each). Germline assignment: CDR1 LNHDA and CDR2 SQIVND (reference sequence). V lost 6 bases, J lost 0 bases, and 15 bases lay in between. This CDR3 region has 17 residues. DNA of the CDR3: TGTGCCAGTAGGCGGGACAACCGATTCTCTGGGGCCAACGTCCTGACTTTC. Residues: CASRRDNRFSGANVLTF.

V usage is TRBV6-5 and J usage is TRBJ2-4, with 10 nucleotides matching TRBD2. The germline CDR1 and CDR2 sequences are MNHEY and SVGAGI. Losses at the gene ends were 0 bases for V and 8 bases for J; bases not matched to a gene: 7. This CDR3 has 16 residues. CDR3 coding DNA: TGTGCCAGCAGTTACTCACCTAGCGGGAGTCTAGACATTCAGTACTTC. Translation: CASSYSPSGSLDIQYF.